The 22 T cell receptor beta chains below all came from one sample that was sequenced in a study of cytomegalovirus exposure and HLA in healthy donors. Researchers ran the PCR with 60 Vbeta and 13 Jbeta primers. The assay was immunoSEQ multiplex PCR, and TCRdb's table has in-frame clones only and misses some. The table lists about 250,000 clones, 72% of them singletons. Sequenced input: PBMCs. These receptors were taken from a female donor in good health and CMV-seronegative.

CDR3 in DNA: TGTGCCATCAGGGACAGCGTGATTAGCACAGATACGCAGTATTTT. Its translation is CAIRDSVISTDTQYF. V gene TRBV10-3 combines with J gene TRBJ2-3; possibly TRBD1 for D (6 bases). The V end was cut by 6 bases, the J end by 0 bases, with 13 bases between. Germline lookup yields CDR1 ENHRY and CDR2 SYGVKD. The CDR3 extends over 15 amino acids.

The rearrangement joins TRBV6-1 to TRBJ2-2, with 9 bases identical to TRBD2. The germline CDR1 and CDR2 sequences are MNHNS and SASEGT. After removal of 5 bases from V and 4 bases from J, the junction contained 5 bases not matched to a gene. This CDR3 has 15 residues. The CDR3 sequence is CASSISGSFTGELFF. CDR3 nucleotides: TGTGCCAGCAGTATTAGCGGGAGTTTCACCGGGGAGCTGTTTTTT.

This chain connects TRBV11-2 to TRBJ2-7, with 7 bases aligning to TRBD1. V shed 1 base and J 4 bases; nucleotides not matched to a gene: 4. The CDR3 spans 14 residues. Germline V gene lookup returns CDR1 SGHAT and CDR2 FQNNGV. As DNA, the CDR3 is TGTGCCAGCAGCTTAGCAGGGGGTAAATACGAGCAGTACTTC. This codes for CASSLAGGKYEQYF. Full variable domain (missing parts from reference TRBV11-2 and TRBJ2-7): EAGVAQSPRYKIIEKRQSVAFWCNPISGHATLYWYQQILGQGPKLLIQFQNNGVVDDSQLPKDRFSAERLKGVDSTLKIQPAKLEDSAVYLCASSLAGGKYEQYFGPGTRLTVT.

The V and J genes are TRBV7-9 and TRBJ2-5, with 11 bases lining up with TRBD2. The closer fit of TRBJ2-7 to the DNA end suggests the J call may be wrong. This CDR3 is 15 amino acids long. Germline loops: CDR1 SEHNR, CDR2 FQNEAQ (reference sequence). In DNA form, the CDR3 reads TGTGCCAGCAGCCCCGCGCGGCTAGCGGGAGGCGAGCAGTACTTC. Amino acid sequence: CASSPARLAGGEQYF.

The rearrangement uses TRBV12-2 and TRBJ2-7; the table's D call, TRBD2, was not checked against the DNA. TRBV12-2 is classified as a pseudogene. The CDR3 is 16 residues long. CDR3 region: CASRFPGAGNSYEQYF. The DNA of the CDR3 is TGTGCAAGTCGCTTCCCTGGGGCGGGGAACTCCTACGAGCAGTACTTC.

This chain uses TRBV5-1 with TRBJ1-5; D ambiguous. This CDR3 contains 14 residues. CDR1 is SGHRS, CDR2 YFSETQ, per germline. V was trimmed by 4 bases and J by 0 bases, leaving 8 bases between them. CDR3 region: CASSVSGSNQPQHF. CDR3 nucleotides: TGCGCCAGCAGCGTATCAGGTAGCAATCAGCCCCAGCATTTT.

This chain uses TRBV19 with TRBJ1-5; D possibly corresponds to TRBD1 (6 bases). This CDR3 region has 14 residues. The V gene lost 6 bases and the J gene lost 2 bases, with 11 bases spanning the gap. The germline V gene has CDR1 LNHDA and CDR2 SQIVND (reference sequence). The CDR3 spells CASSRGGGNQPQHF. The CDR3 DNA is TGTGCCAGTAGCCGAGGGGGTGGCAATCAGCCCCAGCATTTT.

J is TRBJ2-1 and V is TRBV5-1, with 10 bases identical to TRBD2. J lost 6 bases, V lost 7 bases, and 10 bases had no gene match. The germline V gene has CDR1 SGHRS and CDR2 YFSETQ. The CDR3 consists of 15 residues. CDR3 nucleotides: TGCGCCAGCTCCACCGGGACTAGCGCCCCCAATGAGCAGTTCTTC. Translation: CASSTGTSAPNEQFF.

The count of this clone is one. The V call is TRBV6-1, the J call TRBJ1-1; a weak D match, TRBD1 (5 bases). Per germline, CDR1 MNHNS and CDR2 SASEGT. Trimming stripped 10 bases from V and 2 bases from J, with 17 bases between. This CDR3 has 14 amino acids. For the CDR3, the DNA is TGTGCCACCACGCAAAACAGGTACAACACTGAAGCTTTCTTT. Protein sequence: CATTQNRYNTEAFF.

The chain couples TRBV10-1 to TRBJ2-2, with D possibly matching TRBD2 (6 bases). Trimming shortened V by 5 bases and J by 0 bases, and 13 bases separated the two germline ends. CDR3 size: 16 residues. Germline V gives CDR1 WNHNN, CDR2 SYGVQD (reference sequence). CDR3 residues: CASSPTGLANTGELFF. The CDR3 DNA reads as TGCGCCAGCAGTCCCACGGGACTCGCGAACACCGGGGAGCTGTTTTTT.

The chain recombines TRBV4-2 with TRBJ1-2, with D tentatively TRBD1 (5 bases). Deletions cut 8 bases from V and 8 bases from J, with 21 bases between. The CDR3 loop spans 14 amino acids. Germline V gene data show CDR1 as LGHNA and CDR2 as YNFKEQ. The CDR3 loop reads CASGEIVGGEGYTF. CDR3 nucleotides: TGTGCCAGCGGAGAGATAGTCGGGGGGGAAGGCTACACCTTC.

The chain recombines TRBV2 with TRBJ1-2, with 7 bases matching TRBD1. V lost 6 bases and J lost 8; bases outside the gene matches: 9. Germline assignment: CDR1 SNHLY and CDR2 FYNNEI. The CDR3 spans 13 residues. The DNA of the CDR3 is TGTGCCAGCAGCGGACAGGCTAGGACGGGCTACACCTTC. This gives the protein CASSGQARTGYTF. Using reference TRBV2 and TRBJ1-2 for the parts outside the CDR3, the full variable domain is EPEVTQTPSHQVTQMGQEVILRCVPISNHLYFYWYRQILGQKVEFLVSFYNNEISEKSEIFDDQFSVERPDGSNFTLKIRSTKLEDSAMYFCASSGQARTGYTFGSGTRLTVV.

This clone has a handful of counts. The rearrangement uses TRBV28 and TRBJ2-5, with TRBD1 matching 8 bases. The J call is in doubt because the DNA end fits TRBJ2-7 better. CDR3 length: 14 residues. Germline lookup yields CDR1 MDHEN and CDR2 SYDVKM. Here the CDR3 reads CASSQGASGYEQYF. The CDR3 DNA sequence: TGTGCCAGCAGTCAGGGGGCATCGGGGTACGAGCAGTACTTC.

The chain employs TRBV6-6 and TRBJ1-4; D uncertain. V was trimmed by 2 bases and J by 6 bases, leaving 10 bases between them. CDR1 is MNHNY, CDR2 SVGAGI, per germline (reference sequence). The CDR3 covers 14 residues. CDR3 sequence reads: CASSYPPIDEKLFF. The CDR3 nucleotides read TGTGCCAGCAGTTACCCACCCATAGATGAAAAACTGTTTTTT.

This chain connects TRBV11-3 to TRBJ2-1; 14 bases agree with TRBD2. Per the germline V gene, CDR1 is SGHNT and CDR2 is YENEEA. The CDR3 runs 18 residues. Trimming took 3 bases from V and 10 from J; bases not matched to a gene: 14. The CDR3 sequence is CASSLTYIGTSGSGEQFF. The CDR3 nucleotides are TGTGCCAGCAGCTTGACTTATATCGGGACTAGCGGGAGTGGCGAGCAGTTCTTC. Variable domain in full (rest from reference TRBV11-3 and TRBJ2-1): EAGVVQSPRYKIIEKKQPVAFWCNPISGHNTLYWYLQNLGQGPELLIRYENEEAVDDSQLPKDRFSAERLKGVDSTLKIQPAELGDSAVYLCASSLTYIGTSGSGEQFFGPGTRLTVL.

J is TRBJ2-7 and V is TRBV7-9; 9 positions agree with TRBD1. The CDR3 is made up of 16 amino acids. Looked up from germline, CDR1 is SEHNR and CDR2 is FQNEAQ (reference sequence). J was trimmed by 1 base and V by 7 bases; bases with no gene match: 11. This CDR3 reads CASNLPGTGNSYEQYF. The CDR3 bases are TGTGCCAGCAACCTCCCCGGGACAGGGAATTCCTACGAGCAGTACTTC.

The CDR3 DNA sequence: TGTGCCAGCAGCCTTAAAATGACAGGGTGGAACACTGAAGCTTTCTTT. It codes for CASSLKMTGWNTEAFF. This sequence joins TRBV18 and TRBJ1-1; 7 nucleotides match TRBD1. CDR3 length: 16 residues. The ends lost 8 bases at V and 1 base at J; junction bases unmatched: 13. Germline V gene data show CDR1 as KGHSH and CDR2 as LQKENI. Combining the CDR3 with reference TRBV18 and TRBJ1-1 gives the whole variable domain NAGVMQNPRHLVRRRGQEARLRCSPMKGHSHVYWYRQLPEEGLKFMVYLQKENIIDESGMPKERFSAEFPKEGPSILRIQQVVRGDSAAYFCASSLKMTGWNTEAFFGQGTRLTVV.

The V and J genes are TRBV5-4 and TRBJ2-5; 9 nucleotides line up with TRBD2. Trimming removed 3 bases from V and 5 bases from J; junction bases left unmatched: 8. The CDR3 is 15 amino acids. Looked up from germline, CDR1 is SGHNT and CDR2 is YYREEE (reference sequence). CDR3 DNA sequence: TGTGCCAGCAGCTCGGGCGGGAGGGCCGAGGAGACCCAGTACTTC. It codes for CASSSGGRAEETQYF.

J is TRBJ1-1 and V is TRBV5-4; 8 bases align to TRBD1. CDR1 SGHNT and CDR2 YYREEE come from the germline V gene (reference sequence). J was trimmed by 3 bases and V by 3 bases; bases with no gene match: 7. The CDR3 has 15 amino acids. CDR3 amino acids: CASSSPETGDTEAFF. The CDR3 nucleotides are TGTGCCAGCAGCTCACCCGAGACAGGGGACACTGAAGCTTTCTTT.

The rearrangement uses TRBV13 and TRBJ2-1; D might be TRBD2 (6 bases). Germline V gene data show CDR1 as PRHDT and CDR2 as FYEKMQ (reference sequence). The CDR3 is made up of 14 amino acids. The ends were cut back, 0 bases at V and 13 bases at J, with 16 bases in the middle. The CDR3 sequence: CASSLGDGSIGQFF. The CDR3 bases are TGTGCCAGCAGCTTAGGAGACGGGAGTATAGGTCAGTTCTTC.

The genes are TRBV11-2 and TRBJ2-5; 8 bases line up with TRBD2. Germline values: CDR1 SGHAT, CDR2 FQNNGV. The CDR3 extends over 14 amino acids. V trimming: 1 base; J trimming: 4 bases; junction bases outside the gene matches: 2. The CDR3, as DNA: TGTGCCAGCAGCTTAGGCGGGGGGAGAGAGACCCAGTACTTC. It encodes CASSLGGGRETQYF.

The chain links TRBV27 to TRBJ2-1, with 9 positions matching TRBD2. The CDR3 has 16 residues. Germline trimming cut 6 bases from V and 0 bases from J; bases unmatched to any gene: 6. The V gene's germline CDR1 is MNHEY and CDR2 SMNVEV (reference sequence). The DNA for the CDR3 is TGTGCCAGCAGACTAGCGGGTGGGAGCTCCTACAATGAGCAGTTCTTC. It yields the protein CASRLAGGSSYNEQFF.